A single sample gave rise to the 22 T cell receptor beta chains below, sequenced in a study of blood T cell repertoires in COVID-19 (dated by TCRdb to 2018 to 2020). The protocol used for the library was the immunoSEQ multiplex PCR assay. The immuneACCESS repertoire file appears here via TCRdb, limited to in-frame rearrangements. These files lack a portion of the clones; in checked studies, under half of the deficit traces to unresolved V genes, and the cause of the others is not known. Here the sample has 20,000 to 25,000 clones; roughly 87% occur a single time. The biggest ten clones account for just under 9% of the sample. Source material: peripheral blood. The receptors were gathered from a human donor with active COVID-19. The donor label of this sample is uncertain.

The chain employs TRBV7-2 and TRBJ2-1, with 8 nucleotides matching TRBD2. The CDR3 runs 14 residues. Germline CDR1 is SGHTA and CDR2 is FQGNSA. Trimming took 2 bases from V and 5 from J; bases not matched to a gene: 2. As DNA, the CDR3 is TGTGCCAGCAGCTTAATCGGGGGGGACAATGAGCAGTTCTTC. Encoded protein: CASSLIGGDNEQFF.

The chain carries TRBV19 and TRBJ2-7, with D tentatively TRBD1 (6 bases). This CDR3 has 14 amino acids. Trimming shortened V by 6 bases and J by 2 bases, and 14 bases separated the two germline ends. Germline loops: CDR1 LNHDA, CDR2 SQIVND (reference sequence). The CDR3 sequence is CASRPRDTPYEQYF. CDR3 in DNA: TGTGCCAGTAGACCCCGGGACACCCCCTACGAGCAGTACTTC.

The rearrangement uses TRBV19 and TRBJ1-2; 9 bases are shared with TRBD1. Trimming took 1 base from V and 2 from J; bases not matched to a gene: 8. The germline CDR1 and CDR2 sequences are LNHDA and SQIVND (reference sequence). This CDR3 spans 17 amino acids. CDR3: CASSIARQGETNYGYTF. CDR3 DNA sequence: TGTGCCAGTAGTATAGCACGACAGGGGGAAACGAACTATGGCTACACCTTC.

This clone was detected once. The junction does not match germline at one end; this may be a read error. The genes are TRBV5-6 and TRBJ2-7; 7 bases match TRBD1. From germline, CDR1 is SGHDT and CDR2 YYEEEE. The CDR3 sequence is 14 residues long. CDR3 sequence (DNA): TGTGCCAGCAAAAGGCTGGACAGGACCTACGGGCAGTACTTC. It specifies CASKRLDRTYGQYF.

J is TRBJ2-5 and V is TRBV20-1; TRBD2 aligns across 9 bases. Trimming took 3 bases from V and 4 from J; bases not matched to a gene: 6. The CDR3 is made up of 14 amino acids. CDR1 DFQATT and CDR2 SNEGSKA come from the germline V gene (reference sequence). CDR3 residues: CSASLAGGPETQYF. The CDR3 DNA sequence: TGCAGTGCTAGTCTGGCGGGAGGGCCAGAGACCCAGTACTTC.

This chain uses TRBV28 with TRBJ2-5, with D maybe TRBD2 (6 bases). CDR3 size: 13 residues. Trimming removed 5 bases at V and 1 base at J, with 8 bases between. Per the germline V gene, CDR1 is MDHEN and CDR2 is SYDVKM. The CDR3, as DNA: TGTGCCAGCAGTCGGGACTTCCAAGAGACCCAGTACTTC. As protein: CASSRDFQETQYF.

CDR3 protein: CASSLTTDTEAFF. For the CDR3, the DNA is TGTGCCAGCAGCTTAACAACAGACACTGAAGCTTTCTTT. This rearrangement joins TRBV11-2 to TRBJ1-1; D is uncertain. V lost 2 bases and J 3 bases, leaving 7 bases between the germline ends. CDR3 length equals 13 residues. Germline CDR1 SGHAT, CDR2 FQNNGV. Full variable domain (missing parts from reference TRBV11-2 and TRBJ1-1): EAGVAQSPRYKIIEKRQSVAFWCNPISGHATLYWYQQILGQGPKLLIQFQNNGVVDDSQLPKDRFSAERLKGVDSTLKIQPAKLEDSAVYLCASSLTTDTEAFFGQGTRLTVV.

The chain carries TRBV6-5 and TRBJ1-6; 9 bases map to TRBD1. CDR3 length: 14 amino acids. Looked up from germline, CDR1 is MNHEY and CDR2 is SVGAGI. The V gene end was trimmed by 4 bases and the J gene end by 9 bases; junction bases not matched to a gene: 4. CDR3 nucleotides: TGTGCCAGCAGTTGGGACAGGGTTGGTTCACCCCTCCACTTT. This encodes CASSWDRVGSPLHF.

This clone has just one count. The DNA for the CDR3 is TGTGCCAGCAGCGAGTCCGGGACTACATACAATGAGCAGTTCTTC. Protein: CASSESGTTYNEQFF. The chain recombines TRBV11-3 with TRBJ2-1, with 7 bases lining up with TRBD2. Germline CDR1 and CDR2: SGHNT and YENEEA. Trimming cost V 5 bases and J 4 bases; bases outside gene matches: 8. This CDR3 comprises 15 residues.

V usage is TRBV10-1 and J usage is TRBJ1-1; 9 bases fit TRBD1. This CDR3 is 14 amino acids long. Germline values: CDR1 WNHNN, CDR2 SYGVQD (reference sequence). Trimming at V came to 0 bases and at J to 8 bases, leaving 4 bases not matched to a gene. CDR3 region: CASSESSGTGEAFF. The CDR3 DNA reads TGCGCCAGCAGTGAGTCTTCCGGGACAGGGGAAGCTTTCTTT.

The J gene is TRBJ1-6, the V gene TRBV11-2, with D hard to call. V was shortened by 2 bases and J by 0 bases, with 8 bases between the two germline ends. This CDR3 has 16 residues. CDR1 and CDR2 (germline): SGHAT, FQNNGV. This CDR3 reads CASSLILSSYNSPLHF. The CDR3 DNA reads TGTGCCAGCAGCTTAATTCTCAGCTCCTATAATTCACCCCTCCACTTT.

The rearrangement uses TRBV21-1 and TRBJ2-5; the listed D gene, TRBD2, was not tested against the DNA. TRBV21-1 is marked as a pseudogene. This CDR3 is built from 15 residues. CDR3 sequence: CASSKGSGSGETQYF. In nucleotides, the CDR3 is TGTGCCAGCAGCAAAGGATCTGGGAGCGGAGAGACCCAGTACTTC.

The chain employs TRBV28 and TRBJ2-7; D might be TRBD2 (6 bases). Germline V gene lookup returns CDR1 MDHEN and CDR2 SYDVKM. The CDR3 runs to 17 residues. With 5 bases removed from V and 3 bases from J, the gap between germline ends came to 23 bases. The CDR3 loop is CASSPLGGRGDVYEQYF. The CDR3 bases are TGTGCCAGCAGTCCACTCGGTGGGCGGGGCGACGTCTACGAGCAGTACTTC. Based on the CDR3 plus reference TRBV28 and TRBJ2-7, the full variable domain is DVKVTQSSRYLVKRTGEKVFLECVQDMDHENMFWYRQDPGLGLRLIYFSYDVKMKEKGDIPEGYSVSREKKERFSLILESASTNQTSMYLCASSPLGGRGDVYEQYFGPGTRLTVT.

This clone occurred once. This sequence joins TRBV28 and TRBJ2-7; the D gene is possibly TRBD1 (6 bases). Trimming removed 10 bases from V and 2 bases from J, with 15 bases in between. The CDR3 runs 13 residues. Germline V gene data show CDR1 as MDHEN and CDR2 as SYDVKM. In nucleotides, the CDR3 is TGTGCCACCCAAACAGGGAATCCCTACGAGCAGTACTTC. Its translation is CATQTGNPYEQYF.

This clone was seen only once. The chain couples TRBV27 to TRBJ1-1, with D maybe TRBD1 (6 bases). Germline lookup yields CDR1 MNHEY and CDR2 SMNVEV (reference sequence). Trimming shortened V by 4 bases and J by 5 bases, and 26 bases separated the two germline ends. This CDR3 spans 18 amino acids. The chain's CDR3 is CASSWGGEKNRVNTEAFF. In DNA form, the CDR3 reads TGTGCCAGCAGTTGGGGAGGGGAGAAAAACAGGGTTAATACTGAAGCTTTCTTT.

The chain joins TRBV18 to TRBJ2-1; 9 bases fit TRBD1. This CDR3 is built from 11 residues. Germline CDR1 and CDR2: KGHSH and LQKENI. Trimming at V came to 6 bases and at J to 15 bases, leaving 6 bases not matched to a gene. CDR3 sequence reads: CASSPRDRVFF. The CDR3 DNA reads as TGTGCCAGCTCCCCCCGGGACAGGGTGTTCTTC.

The chain is built from TRBV5-5 and TRBJ2-3; TRBD1 might be the D (6 bases). CDR1 is SGHKS, CDR2 YYEKEE, per germline (reference sequence). This CDR3 is built from 14 residues. Between the trimmed V and J ends, which lost 4 bases and 3 bases, there was a span of 12 bases. The chain's CDR3 is CASSPGERTDTQYF. CDR3 coding DNA: TGTGCCAGCAGCCCAGGGGAGAGGACAGATACGCAGTATTTT.

J is TRBJ1-6 and V is TRBV21-1. TRBV21-1 is given as a pseudogene. There are 17 residues in the CDR3. The CDR3 loop reads CASSKVRGSSYNSPLHF. In DNA form, the CDR3 reads TGTGCCAGCAGCAAAGTAAGAGGGAGCTCCTATAATTCACCCCTCCACTTT.

The chain is built from TRBV19 and TRBJ2-1; 10 bases are shared with TRBD2. Germline CDR1 is LNHDA and CDR2 is SQIVND (reference sequence). The CDR3 spans 14 residues. Trimming cost V 6 bases and J 7 bases; bases outside gene matches: 6. CDR3 nucleotide sequence: TGTGCCAGTAGGTCTAGCGGGAGTATGAATGAGCAGTTCTTC. Its translation: CASRSSGSMNEQFF.

The genes are TRBV28 and TRBJ2-5; D unresolved. Between the trimmed V and J ends, which lost 10 bases and 5 bases, there was a span of 11 bases. Germline loops: CDR1 MDHEN, CDR2 SYDVKM. This CDR3 region has 11 residues. The CDR3 bases are TGTGCCACAAACAGTGTCGAGACCCAGTACTTC. Residues: CATNSVETQYF.

As to this clone: At one end the junction does not follow the germline gene, possibly because of a read error. The chain employs TRBV9 and TRBJ2-5, with D uncertain. The CDR3 is 11 residues long. Per the germline V gene, CDR1 is SGDLS and CDR2 is YYNGEE. The CDR3 loop reads CASSSDGVWHF. The DNA for the CDR3 is TGTGCCAGCAGCTCAGACGGAGTATGGCACTTC.

CDR3 sequence: CASSQVAGNSYNEQFF. The DNA of the CDR3 is TGCGCCAGCAGCCAAGTGGCAGGGAATTCCTACAATGAGCAGTTCTTC. This sequence joins TRBV4-1 and TRBJ2-1, with D tentatively TRBD1 (5 bases). Trimming stripped 1 base from V and 1 base from J, with 11 bases between. CDR1 is MGHRA, CDR2 YSYEKL, per germline. This CDR3 spans 16 amino acids.